The sequence of this TCR beta chain was determined in a study of blood T cells in healthy people across ages. Germline V gene sequence: CDR1 SNHLY, CDR2 FYNNEI. V was trimmed by 3 bases and J by 2 bases, leaving 16 bases between them. The CDR3 consists of 16 residues. This clonotype showed up just a few times. Alongside a J-beta primer mix, a sample-barcoded 5' primer served in a second PCR lasting about 7 to 12 cycles. TCRdb reprocessed the 5' RACE reads with MiXCR, giving one entry per CDR3 protein. The table records fewer than 1,000,000 distinct CDR3 sequences, about 46% of them present only once. Sequencing input: blood. This chain uses TRBV2 with TRBJ2-5; D might be TRBD2 (6 bases). The source of this sequence is a man older than 75 in good health. DNA of the CDR3: TGTGCCAGCAGTGACCTCCGGAGGGCCCGACAAGAGACCCAGTACTTC. Protein: CASSDLRRARQETQYF.